Following are 27 T cell receptor beta chains from one sample sequenced in a study of blood T cell repertoires in COVID-19. Clones were sequenced by immunoSEQ multiplex PCR, and TCRdb holds only the in-frame ones, with some missing. The sample carries more than 140,000 clones, 80% to 90% recorded once. The sequenced sample was peripheral blood. All receptors derive from a woman aged 45-65 years in a cohort sampled during active or convalescent COVID-19.

This chain joins TRBV19 and TRBJ2-1, with 10 bases aligning to TRBD2. The CDR3 covers 14 residues. J lost 10 bases, V lost 5 bases, and 8 bases had no gene match. Germline CDR1 is LNHDA and CDR2 is SQIVND (reference sequence). The DNA of the CDR3 is TGTGCCAGTAGTCGGAGCGGGGGGGCCTGGGAGCAGTTCTTC. It is translated as CASSRSGGAWEQFF.

This chain uses TRBV19 with TRBJ1-2; D not certain. The V end lost 2 bases, the J end lost 4 bases, and 11 bases lay between the germline ends. The CDR3 consists of 14 residues. Germline values: CDR1 LNHDA, CDR2 SQIVND (reference sequence). The CDR3 loop reads CASSIRHLTYGYTF. CDR3 nucleotides: TGTGCCAGTAGTATAAGACACCTTACCTATGGCTACACCTTC.

The chain has TRBV5-5 and TRBJ1-6; weak D call: TRBD1 (6 bases). In germline, CDR1 is SGHKS, CDR2 YYEKEE (reference sequence). The CDR3 contains 14 residues. V was shortened by 5 bases and J by 9 bases, with 15 bases between the two germline ends. CDR3 in amino acids: CASRETGTFSPLHF. CDR3 in DNA: TGTGCCAGCAGAGAGACAGGTACATTTTCACCCCTCCACTTT.

This chain uses TRBV5-4 with TRBJ2-3; TRBD2 aligns across 9 bases. The CDR3 loop spans 16 amino acids. The V gene's germline CDR1 is SGHNT and CDR2 YYREEE (reference sequence). Germline trimming cut 3 bases from V and 1 base from J; bases unmatched to any gene: 6. The CDR3: CASSSRVAGGTDTQYF. Written as DNA, the CDR3 is TGTGCCAGCAGCTCTCGGGTAGCGGGAGGCACAGATACGCAGTATTTT.

This chain uses TRBV9 with TRBJ1-5; no firm D call. CDR3 length equals 12 residues. Germline CDR1 and CDR2: SGDLS and YYNGEE. V dropped 2 bases and J dropped 6 bases, with 6 bases sitting between them. CDR3 coding DNA: TGTGCCAGCAGCGTCCGTAGTCAGCCCCAGCATTTT. This gives the protein CASSVRSQPQHF.

J is TRBJ1-5 and V is TRBV12-5; D remains unclear. Looked up from germline, CDR1 is LGHNT and CDR2 is FRNRAP. The CDR3 contains 12 residues. The V end lost 5 bases, the J end lost 5 bases, and 7 bases lay between the germline ends. CDR3 protein: CASGLTHQPQHF. CDR3 nucleotides: TGTGCTAGTGGTCTCACTCATCAGCCCCAGCATTTT.

The J gene is TRBJ1-5, the V gene TRBV3-1 (or the pseudogene TRBV3-2); a possible D gene is TRBD1 (6 bases). Germline CDR1 LGHDT, CDR2 YNNKEL (reference sequence). The CDR3 consists of 14 residues. Trimming cost V 3 bases and J 2 bases, with 8 bases left between them. The CDR3 reads CASSQAGGNQPQHF. Here the CDR3 DNA reads TGTGCCAGCAGCCAGGCAGGGGGCAATCAGCCCCAGCATTTT.

The rearrangement joins TRBV5-4 to TRBJ2-1; tentative D call: TRBD1 (6 bases). Trimming stripped 0 bases from V and 5 bases from J, with 15 bases between. The CDR3 is 16 residues long. CDR1 is SGHNT, CDR2 YYREEE, per germline (reference sequence). CDR3 bases: TGTGCCAGCAGCTTGGTCCTTGGGGGCAGAGACAATGAGCAGTTCTTC. Translating gives CASSLVLGGRDNEQFF. Using reference TRBV5-4 and TRBJ2-1 for the parts outside the CDR3, the full variable domain is ETGVTQSPTHLIKTRGQQVTLRCSSQSGHNTVSWYQQALGQGPQFIFQYYREEENGRGNFPPRFSGLQFPNYSSELNVNALELDDSALYLCASSLVLGGRDNEQFFGPGTRLTVL.

The table lists this clone with a few counts. The V gene is TRBV2, the J gene TRBJ2-1; no clear D. The germline V and J ends were trimmed by 5 bases and 7 bases, with 9 bases remaining between them. From germline, CDR1 is SNHLY and CDR2 FYNNEI. The CDR3 spans 12 residues. Written as DNA, the CDR3 is TGTGCCAGCAGTCCAACGAGAAATGAGCAGTTCTTC. Protein: CASSPTRNEQFF.

The chain recombines TRBV9 with TRBJ1-1; a weak D match, TRBD1 (6 bases). Germline CDR1 SGDLS, CDR2 YYNGEE. CDR3 length: 16 amino acids. V was trimmed by 4 bases and J by 3 bases, leaving 19 bases between them. The CDR3 DNA reads TGTGCCAGCAGCCGAACAATGTACAGGGCGGACACTGAAGCTTTCTTT. It yields the protein CASSRTMYRADTEAFF.

On this clone itself: This sample includes further DNA sequences coding for the same CDR3. The genes are TRBV18 and TRBJ2-7, with 11 bases fitting TRBD1. This CDR3 is 14 amino acids long. Trimming removed 3 bases from V and 3 bases from J; junction bases left unmatched: 1. In germline, CDR1 is KGHSH, CDR2 LQKENI. In DNA, the CDR3 is TGTGCCAGCTCACCGGGACAGGGGGACTACGAGCAGTACTTC. It codes for CASSPGQGDYEQYF.

V usage is TRBV25-1 and J usage is TRBJ1-6, with D hard to call. This CDR3 comprises 13 residues. Trimming pared 1 base from V and 9 bases from J, leaving 7 bases between. CDR1 is MGHDK, CDR2 SYGVNS, per germline. Written as DNA, the CDR3 is TGTGCCAGCAGTGAATTTTACAGTTCACCCCTCCACTTT. It yields the protein CASSEFYSSPLHF.

The genes are TRBV30 and TRBJ2-2, with a weak D call TRBD1 (6 bases). Germline V gene data show CDR1 as GTSNPN and CDR2 as SVGIG (reference sequence). Trimming shortened V by 3 bases and J by 3 bases, and 17 bases separated the two germline ends. This CDR3 spans 16 amino acids. CDR3 bases: TGTGCCTGGAGCCCGCATGTAGGGGGTTACACCGGGGAGCTGTTTTTT. Translating gives CAWSPHVGGYTGELFF.

This CDR3 reads CATSREVGAGDPQHF. For the CDR3, the DNA is TGTGCCACCTCCCGGGAAGTGGGGGCCGGGGATCCCCAGCATTTT. The chain joins TRBV6-5 to TRBJ1-5, with TRBD1 as a possible D gene (6 bases). Germline loops: CDR1 MNHEY, CDR2 SVGAGI. The V and J ends lost 10 bases and 10 bases respectively, with 26 bases between them. CDR3 length: 15 residues.

This clone was seen more than once but under ten times. This chain uses TRBV19 with TRBJ1-5; no clear D gene. The germline gives CDR1 LNHDA, CDR2 SQIVND (reference sequence). Trimming stripped 1 base from V and 9 bases from J, with 10 bases between. This CDR3 comprises 13 residues. CDR3 sequence reads: CASSIGGLGPQHF. CDR3 nucleotide sequence: TGTGCCAGTAGTATAGGCGGCCTGGGGCCCCAGCATTTT.

This clone was recorded only once. The gene calls are TRBV5-4 and TRBJ2-5; TRBD1 aligns across 7 bases. This CDR3 contains 14 residues. J gave up 1 base and V 4 bases, and 4 bases lay outside the gene matches. Germline V gene data show CDR1 as SGHNT and CDR2 as YYREEE (reference sequence). The DNA for the CDR3 is TGTGCCAGCAGCACTCAGGGGGTCCAAGAGACCCAGTACTTC. It encodes CASSTQGVQETQYF. The entire variable domain, with the rest obtained from reference TRBV5-4 and TRBJ2-5, is as follows: ETGVTQSPTHLIKTRGQQVTLRCSSQSGHNTVSWYQQALGQGPQFIFQYYREEENGRGNFPPRFSGLQFPNYSSELNVNALELDDSALYLCASSTQGVQETQYFGPGTRLLVL.

V usage is TRBV2 and J usage is TRBJ1-2; D remains unclear. Trimming shortened V by 2 bases and J by 2 bases, and 3 bases separated the two germline ends. The germline V gene has CDR1 SNHLY and CDR2 FYNNEI. The CDR3 spans 12 residues. This chain's CDR3 is CASSEQNYGYTF. The CDR3 nucleotides read TGTGCCAGCAGTGAACAGAACTATGGCTACACCTTC.

The V gene is TRBV12-3 or TRBV12-4, the J gene TRBJ1-2; no clear D gene. The V end lost 4 bases, the J end lost 4 bases, and 4 bases lay between the germline ends. The CDR3 totals 11 residues. The CDR3 region has the DNA TGTGCCAGCAGTTCGGGCTATGGCTACACCTTC. Translated: CASSSGYGYTF.

The chain carries TRBV19 and TRBJ1-5; possible D gene TRBD1, 5 bases. This CDR3 is built from 15 residues. Germline-derived CDR1 and CDR2 are LNHDA and SQIVND (reference sequence). Trimming removed 7 bases from V and 5 bases from J, with 18 bases in between. CDR3 protein: CASNAVDSIYQPQHF. The DNA for the CDR3 is TGTGCCAGTAACGCCGTCGACAGTATTTATCAGCCCCAGCATTTT.

In its sample, this clone was seen a few times. This chain joins TRBV19 and TRBJ2-1, with 8 bases aligning to TRBD2. The CDR3 length is 16 residues. V shed 4 bases, J shed 5 bases, and the junction held 10 bases outside the gene matches. CDR1 is LNHDA and CDR2 is SQIVND in the germline V gene (reference sequence). CDR3 residues: CASSKDGLAFHNEQFF. CDR3 DNA sequence: TGTGCCAGTAGTAAGGATGGACTAGCATTCCACAATGAGCAGTTCTTC.

This chain uses TRBV19 with TRBJ2-5, with 12 bases identical to TRBD2. CDR1 and CDR2 (germline): LNHDA, SQIVND (reference sequence). The CDR3 is 19 residues long. Trimming removed 3 bases from V and 5 bases from J; junction bases left unmatched: 16. The CDR3 loop is CASSISLSSSGGARETQYF. CDR3 bases: TGTGCCAGTAGTATCTCTTTGAGTTCTAGCGGGGGGGCCAGGGAGACCCAGTACTTC.

This chain joins TRBV7-8 and TRBJ1-3; a possible D gene is TRBD1 (5 bases). The ends were cut back, 1 base at V and 0 bases at J, with 13 bases in the middle. This CDR3 is built from 17 residues. Germline CDR1 SGHVS, CDR2 FQNEAQ. CDR3 bases: TGTGCCAGCAGCTTAGTGTTCAGGACAAACTCTGGAAACACCATATATTTT. This encodes CASSLVFRTNSGNTIYF.

The gene calls are TRBV7-6 and TRBJ1-4; 8 nucleotides align to TRBD1. Germline CDR1 reads SGHVS; CDR2 reads FNYEAQ. V lost 5 bases, J lost 6 bases, and 8 bases stayed unmatched. The CDR3 has 15 amino acids. The CDR3 bases are TGTGCCAGCAGCCAGGAGACAGGGGAGGATGAAAAACTGTTTTTT. This codes for CASSQETGEDEKLFF.

This chain connects TRBV12-5 to TRBJ2-3, with TRBD2 identical over 8 bases. The CDR3 contains 16 residues. The V and J ends lost 0 bases and 4 bases, in that order; junction bases with no gene match: 6. Germline CDR1 and CDR2: LGHNT and FRNRAP. The DNA of the CDR3 is TGTGCTAGTGGTTTGGTAAGGGCTAGCGGGTCAGATACGCAGTATTTT. It yields the protein CASGLVRASGSDTQYF.

The rearrangement uses TRBV30 and TRBJ2-5; 7 nucleotides agree with TRBD2. There are 14 residues in the CDR3. V gave up 3 bases and J gave up 2 bases; unmatched junction bases: 6. Germline assignment: CDR1 GTSNPN and CDR2 SVGIG (reference sequence). The CDR3 nucleotides are TGTGCCTGGAGCAAGGGACTACCACAAGAGACCCAGTACTTC. This gives the protein CAWSKGLPQETQYF. The whole variable domain, filled in from reference TRBV30 and TRBJ2-5, reads SQTIHQWPATLVQPVGSPLSLECTVEGTSNPNLYWYRQAAGRGLQLLFYSVGIGQISSEVPQNLSASRPQDRQFILSSKKLLLSDSGFYLCAWSKGLPQETQYFGPGTRLLVL.

V and J are TRBV18 and TRBJ2-5; 8 bases are a match to TRBD1. CDR3 length: 15 amino acids. The germline V gene has CDR1 KGHSH and CDR2 LQKENI. The V gene end was trimmed by 3 bases and the J gene end by 5 bases; junction bases not matched to a gene: 8. For the CDR3, the DNA is TGTGCCAGCTCACCCCTAGATGGACAGGGTGAGACCCAGTACTTC. Its translation is CASSPLDGQGETQYF.

This clone was found a few times. The V call is TRBV7-2, the J call TRBJ1-1; maybe TRBD1 (5 bases). Germline V gives CDR1 SGHTA, CDR2 FQGNSA. The CDR3 has 11 residues. V lost 2 bases, J lost 11 bases, and 9 bases lay in between. The chain's CDR3 is CASSLRTRAFF. The CDR3 bases are TGTGCCAGCAGCTTAAGGACAAGGGCTTTCTTT.